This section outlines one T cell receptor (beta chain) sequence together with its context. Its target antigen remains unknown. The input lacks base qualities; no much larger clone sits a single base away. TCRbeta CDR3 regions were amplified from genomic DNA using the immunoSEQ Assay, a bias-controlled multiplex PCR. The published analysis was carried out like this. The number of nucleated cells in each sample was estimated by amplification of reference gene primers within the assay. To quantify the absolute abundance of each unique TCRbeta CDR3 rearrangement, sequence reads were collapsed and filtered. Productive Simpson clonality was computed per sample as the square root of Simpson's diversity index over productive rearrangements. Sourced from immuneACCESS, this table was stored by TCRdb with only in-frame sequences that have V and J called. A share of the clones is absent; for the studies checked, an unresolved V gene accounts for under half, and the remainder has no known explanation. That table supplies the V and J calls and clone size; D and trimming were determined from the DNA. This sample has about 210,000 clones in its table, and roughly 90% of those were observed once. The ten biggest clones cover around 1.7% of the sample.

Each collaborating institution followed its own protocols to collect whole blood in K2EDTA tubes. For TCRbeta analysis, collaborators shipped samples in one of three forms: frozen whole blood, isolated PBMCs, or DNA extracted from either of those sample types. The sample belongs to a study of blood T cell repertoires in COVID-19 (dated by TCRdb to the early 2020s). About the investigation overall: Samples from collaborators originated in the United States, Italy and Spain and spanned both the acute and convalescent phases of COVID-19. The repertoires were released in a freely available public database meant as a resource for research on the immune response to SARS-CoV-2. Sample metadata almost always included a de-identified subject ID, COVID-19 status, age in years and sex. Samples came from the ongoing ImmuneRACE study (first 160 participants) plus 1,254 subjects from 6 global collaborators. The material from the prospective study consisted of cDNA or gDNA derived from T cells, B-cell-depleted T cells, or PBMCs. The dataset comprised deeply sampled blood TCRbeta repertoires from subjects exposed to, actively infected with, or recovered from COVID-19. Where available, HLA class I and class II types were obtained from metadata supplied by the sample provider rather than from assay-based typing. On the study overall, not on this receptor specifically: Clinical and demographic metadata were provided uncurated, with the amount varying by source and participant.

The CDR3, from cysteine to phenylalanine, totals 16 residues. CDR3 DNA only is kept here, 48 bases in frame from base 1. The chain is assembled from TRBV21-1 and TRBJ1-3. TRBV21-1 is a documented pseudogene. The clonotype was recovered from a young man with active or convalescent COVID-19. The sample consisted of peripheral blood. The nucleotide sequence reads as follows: TGTGCCAGCAGCAGGGAGAGGTGGGTCTCTGGAAACACCATATATTTT. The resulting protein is CASSRERWVSGNTIYF.